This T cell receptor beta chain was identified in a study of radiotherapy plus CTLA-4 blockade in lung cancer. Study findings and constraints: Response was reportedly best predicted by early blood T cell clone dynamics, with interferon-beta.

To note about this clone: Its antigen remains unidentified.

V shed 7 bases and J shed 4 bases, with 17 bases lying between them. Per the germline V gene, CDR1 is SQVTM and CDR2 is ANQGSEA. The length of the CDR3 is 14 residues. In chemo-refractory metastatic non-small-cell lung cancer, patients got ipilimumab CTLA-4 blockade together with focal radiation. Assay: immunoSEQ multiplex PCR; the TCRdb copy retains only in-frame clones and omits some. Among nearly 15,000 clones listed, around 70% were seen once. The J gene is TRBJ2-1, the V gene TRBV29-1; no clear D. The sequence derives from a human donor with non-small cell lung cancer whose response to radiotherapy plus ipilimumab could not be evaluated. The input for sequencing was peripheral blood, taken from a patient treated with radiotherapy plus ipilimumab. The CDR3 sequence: CSAPRGAQYNEQFF. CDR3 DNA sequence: TGCAGCGCCCCCCGTGGAGCCCAATACAATGAGCAGTTCTTC.